This entry features one T cell receptor beta chain sequence. Its antigen remains unknown. This record comes from a study of cytomegalovirus exposure and HLA in healthy donors. PCR employed 60 Vbeta and 13 Jbeta primers. The method was immunoSEQ multiplex PCR; TCRdb's version includes in-frame clones alone and lacks a portion of them. The repertoire holds 100,000 to 150,000 clones, with around 78% as singletons. The CDR3 sequence is 13 residues long. J gave up 10 bases and V 4 bases, and 9 bases lay outside the gene matches. Germline CDR1 is SQVTM and CDR2 is ANQGSEA. Study-level points and caveats: An analysis that was carried out later associated 15,000 to 20,000 TCR beta sequences with HLA alleles at 0.05 false discovery rate. Productive rates of about 87% or about 30% were seen for most TCR beta V segments in an earlier analysis. In all likelihood, a cluster of highly shared sequence variants was a sequencing artifact. Rarity held for most TCR sequences, but there were some public TCRs that occurred in many donors.

The origin of this receptor is a middle-aged man in good health and CMV-seronegative. The sequenced material came from PBMCs. This sequence joins TRBV29-1 and TRBJ2-1, with TRBD2 matching 8 bases. The DNA of the CDR3 is TGCAGCGTTGCGTCTAGCGGGCTGCGGGAGCAGTTCTTC. Protein: CSVASSGLREQFF.